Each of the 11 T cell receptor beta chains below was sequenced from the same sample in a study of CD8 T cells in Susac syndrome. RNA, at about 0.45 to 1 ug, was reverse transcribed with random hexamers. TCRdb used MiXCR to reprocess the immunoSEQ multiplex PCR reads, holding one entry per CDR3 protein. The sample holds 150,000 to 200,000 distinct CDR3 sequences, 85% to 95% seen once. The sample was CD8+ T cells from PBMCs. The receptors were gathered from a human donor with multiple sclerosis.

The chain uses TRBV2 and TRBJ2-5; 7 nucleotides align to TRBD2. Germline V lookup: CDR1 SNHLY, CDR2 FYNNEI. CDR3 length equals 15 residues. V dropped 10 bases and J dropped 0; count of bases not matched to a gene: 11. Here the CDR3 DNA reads TGTGCCACCCCCCGGGGGGTAGGGTACCAAGAGACCCAGTACTTC. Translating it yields CATPRGVGYQETQYF.

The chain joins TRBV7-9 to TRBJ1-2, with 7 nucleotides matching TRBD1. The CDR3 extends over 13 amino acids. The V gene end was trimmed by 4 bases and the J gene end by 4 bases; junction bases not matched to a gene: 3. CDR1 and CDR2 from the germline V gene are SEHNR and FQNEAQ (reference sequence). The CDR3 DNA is TGTGCCAGCAGCTCGGGACAGATCTATGGCTACACCTTC. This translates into CASSSGQIYGYTF.

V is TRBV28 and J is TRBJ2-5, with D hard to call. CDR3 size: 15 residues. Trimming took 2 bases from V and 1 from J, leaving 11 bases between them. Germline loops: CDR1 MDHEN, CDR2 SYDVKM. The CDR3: CASSLLTFTQETQYF. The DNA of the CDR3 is TGTGCCAGCAGTTTACTAACGTTTACCCAAGAGACCCAGTACTTC.

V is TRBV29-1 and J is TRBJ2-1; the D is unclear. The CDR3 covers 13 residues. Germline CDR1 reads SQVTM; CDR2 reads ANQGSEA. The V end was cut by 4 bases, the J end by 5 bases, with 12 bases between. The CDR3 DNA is TGCAGCGTTGGGCCCGGATCTCACAATGAGCAGTTCTTC. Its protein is CSVGPGSHNEQFF.

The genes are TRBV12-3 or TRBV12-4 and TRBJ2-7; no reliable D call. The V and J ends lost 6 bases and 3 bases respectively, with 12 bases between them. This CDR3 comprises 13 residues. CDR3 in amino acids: CASSLGYLYEQYF. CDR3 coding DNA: TGTGCCAGCAGCCTAGGCTACCTCTACGAGCAGTACTTC.

The CDR3 spells CSAPDRGTNTEAFF. The CDR3 DNA is TGCAGTGCGCCGGACAGGGGCACGAACACTGAAGCTTTCTTT. The chain has TRBV20-1 and TRBJ1-1; 9 bases agree with TRBD1. Trimming cost V 6 bases and J 1 base; bases outside gene matches: 6. The CDR3 is made up of 14 amino acids. Germline CDR1 DFQATT, CDR2 SNEGSKA (reference sequence).

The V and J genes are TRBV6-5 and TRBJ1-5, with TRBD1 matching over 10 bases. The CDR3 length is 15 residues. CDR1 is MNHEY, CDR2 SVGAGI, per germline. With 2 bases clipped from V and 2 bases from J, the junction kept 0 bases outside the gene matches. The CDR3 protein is CASSYGTGGNQPQHF. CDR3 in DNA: TGTGCCAGCAGTTACGGGACAGGGGGCAATCAGCCCCAGCATTTT.

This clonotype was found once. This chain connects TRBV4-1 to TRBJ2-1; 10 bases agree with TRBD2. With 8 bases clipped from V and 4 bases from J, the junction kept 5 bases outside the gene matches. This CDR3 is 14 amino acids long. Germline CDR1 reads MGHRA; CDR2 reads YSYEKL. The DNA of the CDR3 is TGCGCCAGCCGTCCTAGCGGGGGATACAATGAGCAGTTCTTC. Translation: CASRPSGGYNEQFF.

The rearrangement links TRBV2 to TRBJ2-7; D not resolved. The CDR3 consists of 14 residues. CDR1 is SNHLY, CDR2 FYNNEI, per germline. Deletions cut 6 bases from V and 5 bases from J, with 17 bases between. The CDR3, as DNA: TGTGCCAGCAGCCGACTCTTGACCGACCACGAGCAGTACTTC. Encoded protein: CASSRLLTDHEQYF.

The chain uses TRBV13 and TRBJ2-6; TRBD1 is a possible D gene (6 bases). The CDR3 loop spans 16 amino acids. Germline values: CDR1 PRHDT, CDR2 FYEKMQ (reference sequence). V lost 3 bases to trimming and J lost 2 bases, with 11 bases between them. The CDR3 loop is CASSFYAGAGANVLTF. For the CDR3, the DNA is TGTGCCAGCAGCTTCTACGCAGGGGCTGGGGCCAACGTCCTGACTTTC.

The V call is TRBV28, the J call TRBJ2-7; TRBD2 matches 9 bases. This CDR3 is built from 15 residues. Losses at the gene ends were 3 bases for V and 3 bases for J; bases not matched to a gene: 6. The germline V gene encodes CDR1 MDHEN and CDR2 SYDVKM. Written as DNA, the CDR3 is TGTGCCAGCAGTTTCCCAGCGGGAGGAGGCTACGAGCAGTACTTC. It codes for CASSFPAGGGYEQYF.